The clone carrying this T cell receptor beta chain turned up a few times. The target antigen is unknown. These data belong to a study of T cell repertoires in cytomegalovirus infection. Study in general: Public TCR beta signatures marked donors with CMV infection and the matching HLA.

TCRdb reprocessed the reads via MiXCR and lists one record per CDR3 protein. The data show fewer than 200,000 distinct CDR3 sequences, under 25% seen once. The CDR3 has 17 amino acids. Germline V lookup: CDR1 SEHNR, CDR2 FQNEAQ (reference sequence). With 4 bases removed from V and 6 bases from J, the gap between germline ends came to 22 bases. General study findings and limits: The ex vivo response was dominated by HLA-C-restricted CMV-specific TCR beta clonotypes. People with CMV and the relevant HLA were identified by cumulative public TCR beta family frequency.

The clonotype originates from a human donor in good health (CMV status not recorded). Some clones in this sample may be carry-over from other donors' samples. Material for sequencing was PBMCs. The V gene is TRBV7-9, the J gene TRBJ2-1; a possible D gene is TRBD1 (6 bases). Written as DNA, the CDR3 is TGTGCCAGCAGCTCAGGGGTAGCCAAAAGGGGCTCCAATGAGCAGTTCTTC. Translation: CASSSGVAKRGSNEQFF.